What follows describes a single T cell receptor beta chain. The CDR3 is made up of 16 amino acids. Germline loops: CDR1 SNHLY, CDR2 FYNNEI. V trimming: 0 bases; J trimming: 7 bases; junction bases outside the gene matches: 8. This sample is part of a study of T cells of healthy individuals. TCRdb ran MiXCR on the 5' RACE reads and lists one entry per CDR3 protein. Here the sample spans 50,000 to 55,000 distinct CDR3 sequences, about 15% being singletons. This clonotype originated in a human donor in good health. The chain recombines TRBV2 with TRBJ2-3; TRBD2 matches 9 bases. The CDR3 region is CASSEALAGSTYTQYF. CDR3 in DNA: TGTGCCAGCAGTGAAGCGCTAGCGGGGAGCACGTATACGCAGTATTTT.